This TCR beta chain derives from a study of blood T cells in healthy people across ages. Overall study context: T cells yielded about one barcoded beta molecule per two cells through template switching.

Germline V gene sequence: CDR1 WNHNN, CDR2 SYGVQD (reference sequence). CDR3 length: 15 amino acids. Losses at the gene ends were 0 bases for V and 6 bases for J; bases not matched to a gene: 5. A second about 7 to 11 cycle PCR used barcoded and J-beta primers. Each CDR3 protein is one row after TCRdb ran MiXCR on the 5' RACE reads. The profile shows some 1.5 million distinct CDR3 sequences, 28% of them singletons. Study observations and caveats: Getting older went along with TCR beta diversity per million T cells dropping roughly linearly. It was not known whether donors were CMV positive (a possible confounder of expanded clonotype changes).

As concerns this clonotype: Antigen unknown.

The origin of this receptor is a woman aged 25 to 39 in good health. This sequence joins TRBV10-1 and TRBJ1-1; 9 nucleotides match TRBD1. Sequencing was done on a sample of blood. DNA of the CDR3: TGCGCCAGCAGTGAGTCTGGGACAGGGATCGCTGAAGCTTTCTTT. The encoded protein is CASSESGTGIAEAFF.